These T cell receptor beta chains were read from a single sample in a study of cytomegalovirus exposure and HLA in healthy donors. TCRdb's table, derived via immunoSEQ multiplex PCR, lists solely in-frame clones and lacks some. The sample has some 56,000 clones, 45% to 70% seen once; the top ten hold roughly 10%. What was sequenced was PBMCs. The receptor source for this set is a human donor in good health. Both conserved end residues are part of each CDR3. Each record gives: J gene, V gene, D gene, clone size, CDR3 DNA, CDR3 protein. A D gene is named only where the DNA matches it firmly. Some rows have no size entry. The others give once, few or many, or a class for an expanded clone.

TRBJ2-4	TRBV4-2	TRBD1	.	TGTGCCAGCAGCCAAGAGAGGACAGGGGGCCAAAACATTCAGTACTTC	CASSQERTGGQNIQYF
TRBJ1-3	TRBV19	.	few	TGTGCCACCAAACCACTCTTCTCTGGAAACACCATATATTTT	CATKPLFSGNTIYF
TRBJ1-1	TRBV2	.	.	TGTGCCAGCAGACAAAACAAGCGGGGGACTGAAGCTTTCTTT	CASRQNKRGTEAFF
TRBJ2-7	TRBV4-1	.	.	TGCGCCAGCAGCCAAGAGAGCGGCAGGAACTACGAGCAGTACTTC	CASSQESGRNYEQYF
TRBJ2-2	TRBV19	.	.	TGTGCCAGTAGTATAGCGTCAGGATACACCGGGGAGCTGTTTTTT	CASSIASGYTGELFF
TRBJ1-1	TRBV6-5	.	.	TGTGCCAGCACCCGACAACGCCGGGGGGACACTGAAGCTTTCTTT	CASTRQRRGDTEAFF
TRBJ1-2	TRBV4-3	.	few	TGCGCCAGCAGCCAGAGTCTCCCGGGGGGCTATGGCTACACCTTC	CASSQSLPGGYGYTF
TRBJ1-1	TRBV19	.	.	TGTGCCAGTAGTATTTCAGGGGCCGTGAACACTGAAGCTTTCTTT	CASSISGAVNTEAFF
TRBJ1-2	TRBV5-6	.	.	TGTGCCAGCAGCTTTTACGAAACAGGGTCCCGCACCTATGGCTACACCTTC	CASSFYETGSRTYGYTF
TRBJ2-5	TRBV7-8	.	.	TGTGCCAGCAGCCCGGCGAGGCCTACCCAGTACTTC	CASSPARPTQYF
TRBJ1-1	TRBV5-4	.	.	TGTGCCAGCAACAGATACAGGGACACTGAAGCTTTCTTT	CASNRYRDTEAFF
TRBJ1-3	TRBV5-6	.	once	TGTGCCAGCACCATGGGCCGGGGGACTTCTGGAAACACCATATATTTT	CASTMGRGTSGNTIYF
TRBJ1-2	TRBV30	.	.	TGTGCCTGGAGTCTCCCCGGGTACTATGGCTACACCTTC	CAWSLPGYYGYTF
TRBJ2-5	TRBV4-1	TRBD2	.	TGCGCCAGCAGCCGGGCGGGGGGGACCCAGTACTTC	CASSRAGGTQYF
TRBJ2-3	TRBV5-1	TRBD2	.	TGCGCCAGCAGGGGAGCGGGGGGGCACACAGATACGCAGTATTTT	CASRGAGGHTDTQYF
TRBJ1-1	TRBV6-6	.	.	TGTGCCAGCAGGAAGCAGGGGTCCACTGAAGCTTTCTTT	CASRKQGSTEAFF
TRBJ2-1	TRBV7-9	.	.	TGTGCCAGCAGCGGAGCCACTAGAGGCGCTGATGAGCAGTTCTTC	CASSGATRGADEQFF
TRBJ1-1	TRBV2	TRBD1	.	TGTGCCGCCAGGGGGTTCCCGAACACTGAAGCTTTCTTT	CAARGFPNTEAFF
TRBJ2-4	TRBV5-6	.	once	TGTGCCAGCAGCTTGGACGGGTTGAGGAACATTCAGTACTTC	CASSLDGLRNIQYF
TRBJ1-4	TRBV6-5	.	.	TGTGCCAGCAGTCCACCGTGGGGGGGGCAGAAACTGTTTTTT	CASSPPWGGQKLFF
TRBJ2-1	TRBV4-3	.	.	TGCGCCAGCAGCCACAACGCGGACGCGGGTGAGCAGTTCTTC	CASSHNADAGEQFF
TRBJ1-2	TRBV9	.	few	TGTGCCAGCAGCGTAGGGGGACACGGACGGTATGGCTACACCTTC	CASSVGGHGRYGYTF
TRBJ1-5	TRBV12-5	TRBD1	few	TGTGCTAGTGGTCTCGGACAGGATTCGTCAGCCCAGCATTTT	CASGLGQDSSAQHF
TRBJ2-5	TRBV27	.	.	TGTGCCAGCAGTTTAATGGACGGCGGGGAGACCCAGTACTTC	CASSLMDGGETQYF
TRBJ2-3	TRBV30	.	few	TGTGCCTGGAGTGGGAGGGGGCGAGTTAGCACAGATACGCAGTATTTT	CAWSGRGRVSTDTQYF
TRBJ2-2	TRBV7-6	.	.	TGTGCCAGCAGCTTAGTGAGGGCGCAGGCGACCGGGGAGCTGTTTTTT	CASSLVRAQATGELFF
TRBJ1-1	TRBV7-9	.	few	TGTTCCAGCATTGGGGGGATGGCTGAAGCTTTCTTT	CSSIGGMAEAFF
TRBJ1-6	TRBV5-1	TRBD1	.	TGCGCCAGCAGCTCCGGACAGGTGGTGTATAATTCACCCCTCCACTTT	CASSSGQVVYNSPLHF
TRBJ2-5	TRBV9	TRBD1	.	TGTGCCAGCAGCGTTGGACAGGGGGCTCGGGGGGCCCAGTACTTC	CASSVGQGARGAQYF
TRBJ2-3	TRBV7-9	TRBD2	.	TGTGCCAGCAGCCCACGGCAGCGGGGGGGCACAGATACGCAGTATTTT	CASSPRQRGGTDTQYF
TRBJ1-3	TRBV6-6	.	once	TGTGCCAGCACCGCGACAGGCCAAGGAAACACCATATATTTT	CASTATGQGNTIYF
TRBJ1-5	TRBV18	.	.	TGTGCCAGCTCGGAGGGTCTAAATCAGCCCCAGCATTTT	CASSEGLNQPQHF
TRBJ1-3	TRBV19	.	.	TGTGCCAGTAGTCCTCACCGGCCCGGGACAGGAAACACCATATATTTT	CASSPHRPGTGNTIYF
TRBJ1-1	TRBV27	.	few	TGTGCCAGCAGTTCCCAGGGCAGGACTGAAGCTTTCTTT	CASSSQGRTEAFF
TRBJ2-1	TRBV6-5	TRBD1	few	TGTGCCAGCAGTTACTCGGGACAGGCCTACAATGAGCAGTTCTTC	CASSYSGQAYNEQFF
TRBJ1-5	TRBV6-6	.	.	TGTGCCAGCAGCAGACAGGTGAGCAATCAGCCCCAGCATTTT	CASSRQVSNQPQHF
TRBJ2-7	TRBV5-1	TRBD1	few	TGCGCCAGCAGCTTCCGGGACAGCCTCACCTACGAGCAGTACTTC	CASSFRDSLTYEQYF
TRBJ1-2	TRBV4-1	TRBD1	few	TGCGCCAGCAGCCTGGGACAGGGGCTCTCCTATGGCTACACCTTC	CASSLGQGLSYGYTF
TRBJ2-1	TRBV6-5	TRBD2	.	TGTGCCAGCATAGGTAGCGGGGGTTCCTACAATGAGCAGTTCTTC	CASIGSGGSYNEQFF
TRBJ1-5	TRBV19	.	.	TGTGCCAGTAGTATCCACCGGGGAAGCAATCAGCCCCAGCATTTT	CASSIHRGSNQPQHF
TRBJ2-7	TRBV10-3	TRBD1	.	TGTGCCATCAGTGGGGGACAGGGGAAAGGCTACGAGCAGTACTTC	CAISGGQGKGYEQYF
TRBJ1-3	TRBV6-1	.	few	TGTGCCAGCAGCCTCACAGGGAAGGCTGGAAACACCATATATTTT	CASSLTGKAGNTIYF
TRBJ1-2	TRBV28	.	.	TGTGCCAGCAGCGTGACAGGAAACTATGGCTACACCTTC	CASSVTGNYGYTF
TRBJ1-1	TRBV7-9	.	.	TGTTCCAGCACCCCCTCATCCGGGAACACTGAAGCTTTCTTT	CSSTPSSGNTEAFF
TRBJ1-2	TRBV29-1	TRBD1	.	TGCAGCGTTGAATCATGGACAGGGAACTATGGCTACACCTTC	CSVESWTGNYGYTF
TRBJ2-5	TRBV30	TRBD2	.	TGTGCCTGGAGCAACGGGGCGGGGGGGAGGAGGGAGACCCAGTACTTC	CAWSNGAGGRRETQYF
TRBJ2-4	TRBV29-1	.	few	TGCAGCGTTGAACCACAGGGCCGAAACATTCAGTACTTC	CSVEPQGRNIQYF
TRBJ2-7	TRBV6-5	.	.	TGTGCCAGCAGTCCCAAAGGCGACCTAGGCGAGCAGTACTTC	CASSPKGDLGEQYF
TRBJ2-1	TRBV7-2	.	few	TGTGCCAGCAGCTTACAGGGGGGATTACCCTACAATGAGCAGTTCTTC	CASSLQGGLPYNEQFF
TRBJ2-7	TRBV11-3	TRBD2	.	TGTGCCAGCAGCTCGAGGACTAGCGGGGAAGTCGAGCAGTACTTC	CASSSRTSGEVEQYF
TRBJ1-6	TRBV30	.	.	TGTGCCTGGAGTGTAGGCAGGGTTTACGGTTCACCCCTCCACTTT	CAWSVGRVYGSPLHF
TRBJ2-1	TRBV4-1	TRBD2	.	TGCGCCAGCAGCCCAAACTGGGGAGCGGGGGGGAACAATGAGCAGTTCTTC	CASSPNWGAGGNNEQFF
TRBJ1-5	TRBV6-1	.	few	TGTGCCAGCTACTCGGGATACCTAAGGGGGCAGCCCCAGCATTTT	CASYSGYLRGQPQHF
TRBJ2-2	TRBV27	.	.	TGTGCCAGCGGCCTAGGGGGAACGAACACCGGGGAGCTGTTTTTT	CASGLGGTNTGELFF
TRBJ2-7	TRBV15	.	.	TGTGCCACCAGCAGACCCACAGGCGAGCAGTACTTC	CATSRPTGEQYF
TRBJ2-7	TRBV10-2	.	.	TGCGCCAGCGGAACAGGGTCGGGTACCTACGAGCAGTACTTC	CASGTGSGTYEQYF
TRBJ1-2	TRBV6-1	.	few	TGTGCCAGCAGTGAAATGATTGGAGGTTATGGCTACACCTTC	CASSEMIGGYGYTF